This section outlines one T cell receptor beta chain sequence together with its context. By its share of the sample, this clonotype is medium-sized (0.01 to 0.1%). The input lacks base qualities; no much larger clone sits a single base away. These data are taken from a study of Japanese encephalitis immunity and Zika vaccine responses (dated by TCRdb to the early 2020s). As for the study more broadly: Three 5.0 ug doses of alum-adjuvanted ZPIV were administered to included participants at weeks 0, 4 and 28. The study examined whether earlier vaccination against Japanese encephalitis virus (JEV) or yellow fever virus (YFV) influenced CD4 T cell responses to the Zika vaccine. The ZIKV peptides, 15-mers that overlapped by 11 residues, were chosen for containing NetMHCpan/NetMHCII-predicted epitopes with affinity below 50 nM. For stimulations, either ZIKV structural-protein peptide pools divided into flavivirus-conserved and non-conserved sets or JEV or YFV peptides matching the pre-vaccination were used. For TCR sequencing, roughly six representative participants were selected from each pre-vaccination group, and samples were taken at week 0 (after pre-vaccination, before ZPIV) and at week 52. One dose of YFV vaccine (YF-VAX) was administered before ZPIV to roughly 12 participants, and several participants were flavivirus-naive. TCR repertoires from three flavivirus-naive individuals were additionally analyzed at weeks 2, 6 and 52 after the start of ZPIV vaccination. Approximately eleven participants were given two doses of JEV vaccine (IXIARO) 28 days apart, two to three months before the first ZPIV dose.

PBMCs were labeled with CellTrace CFSE and were cultured for roughly six days in RPMI containing roughly 8% human serum plus peptide pools at approximately 0.94 ug/mL each. On a BD FACSAria, proliferating CD4 T cells were sorted without fixation as live CD56-CD19-CD16-CD3+CD4+ CFSE-low cells. Enrolled adults were healthy and seronegative for ZIKV, JEV, YFV, DENV and WNV by microneutralization screening. The samples were taken from a phase 1, double-blinded, randomized, placebo-controlled trial testing an alum-adjuvanted Zika purified-inactivated virus (ZPIV) vaccine. Peripheral blood mononuclear cells were isolated by standard procedure and stored frozen in liquid nitrogen until use. Overall study results and their limits: Samples clustered by participant with no similarity between individuals, suggesting no public TCRs were detected. In JEV-pre-vaccinated donors, the repertoire richness of CD4 T cells responding to conserved ZIKV epitopes decreased significantly after ZPIV. Rather than the whole vaccinated cohort, the analysis covered just a subset of trial participants, namely those who received three doses and had adequate samples. JEV-pre-vaccinated donors showed higher repertoire similarity across time-points and stimulations than YFV-pre-vaccinated donors, indicating more clonotypes common to ZIKV and JEV stimulation. Only a few individuals showed CD8 T cell responses to ZIKV peptide pools, and those responses were very low in magnitude. The individual peptides behind the cross-reactive responses were not identified because limits on sample size made peptide-pool deconvolution impossible.

As encoded in the germline V gene, CDR1 is MDHEN while CDR2 is SYDVKM. Trimming takes 7 bases from V and 4 bases from J, and the germline ends sit 10 bases apart. Inclusive of the bounding cysteine and phenylalanine, the CDR3 is 12 residues long. The retained sequence is limited to the CDR3, 36 bases, with the frame set at the first base. The library was built by means of 5' RACE. Before sequencing, TCRbeta libraries were pooled in proportion to the sorted cell numbers of each library. Total RNA was extracted from sorted cells with RNAzol RT, and cDNA was synthesized with an oligo(dT) primer and a template-switching oligo. The TCRbeta V-CDR3-J region was amplified by PCR with Kapa HiFi between a SMARTer oligo primer and a TCRbeta constant-region primer. Illumina adaptors and sample-specific index barcodes were added in a second PCR, with HighPrep bead cleanup and a Bioanalyzer check confirming a band of roughly 650 bp. Sequencing of the libraries was done on an Illumina MiSeq using 2x151 bp paired-end reads. In the source study's methods: An in-house Java program demultiplexed the reads, and MiXCR assigned TCRbeta annotations and counted clonotypes. Repertoire overlap was measured with Morisita-Horn indices from the R package vegan, along with UPGMA clustering and Circos plots of recurring clonotypes. Shannon diversity and richness were normalized to the highest possible value given the input cell numbers, yielding values from 0 to 1. CDR3beta sequences were aligned with MUSCLE, distances computed with SeqinR, and multidimensional scaling plotted in R. Starting from the raw public reads, TCRdb applied fastp trimming at Q25, assembled clones with MiXCR and retained in-frame beta chains. When rows share a CDR3 protein, they turn into one entry using the most common DNA and genes. The V and J calls were determined by TCRdb, not by the authors. This sample has about 380 distinct CDR3 sequences in its table, and roughly 7.7% of those were observed once. The ten largest clones represent approximately 43% of the sample.

The receptor chain draws on TRBV28 and TRBJ1-1; tentative D gene TRBD1, with 6 bases matching. The sample consisted of antigen-activated CD4+ T cells from blood, cultured, taken during a Zika inactivated vaccine study. The clonotype comes from an adult woman who received an inactivated Zika virus vaccine. The DNA reads as follows: TGTGCCAGCAATGGGGGGGCCACTGAAGCTTTCTTT. Translated, it gives CASNGGATEAFF.